Listed below are T cell receptor beta chains from one sample, sequenced in a study of Tregs in tolerant kidney transplant recipients. Clones were read by immunoSEQ multiplex PCR, and TCRdb kept only the in-frame ones, dropping some. The sample consists of 200,000 to 300,000 clones, roughly four fifths of them appearing once. Sequenced sample: CD4+ T cells from blood. The receptor set was obtained from a human donor in good health. Both conserved end residues are part of each CDR3. Fields, in order: V gene, CDR3 protein.

>TRBV6-5
CASSRGRSSYEQYF
>TRBV7-6
CASSLGGLRSNEQFF
>TRBV2
CASRPNEYNEQFF
>TRBV7-9
CASSLTGGSQPQHF
>TRBV30
CAWTKGNEQFF
>TRBV6-5
CASSARRGAYNEQFF
>TRBV30
CAWSARDTWNQPQHF
>TRBV5-4
CASSYQGRVANYGYTF
>TRBV12-5
CASGLAVGNNSPLHF
>TRBV7-2
CASSFRQNYGYTF
>TRBV7-9
CASSFPGQSQPQHF
>TRBV19
CASHKGGYGYTF
>TRBV7-3
CASSHGVKGELFF
>TRBV7-2
CASSYKARYEQYF
>TRBV11-3
CASSFQFVDGETGELFF
>TRBV19
CASSTLGGQSYEQYF
>TRBV6-5
CASKLDQGANEKLFF
>TRBV5-1
CASSLVTEETQYF
>TRBV27
CASSSSGTGGAEQYF
>TRBV18
CASSPKQQETQYF
>TRBV7-8
CASSERNRGDPEAFF
>TRBV29-1
CSFSPGQKNTGELFF
>TRBV18
CASSAGTGESYEQYF
>TRBV15
CATSRVLQGVNEQFF
>TRBV10-1
CASSEGTDTYEQYF
>TRBV7-2
CASSSQGYEQYF
>TRBV25-1
CASSGTGTGVRTANVLTF
>TRBV19
CASKRGTPLADTQYF
>TRBV6-5
CASSSSGPEQYF
>TRBV7-9
CASSLDPYGYTF
>TRBV5-4
CASSLGPSREGSYEQYF
>TRBV5-1
CASSFEDRPETQYF
>TRBV5-1
CASSLAASGKGAYEQYF
>TRBV2
CASSERRDSPRNGYTF
>TRBV9
CASSTTSGRPPGEQYF
>TRBV30
CAWTGTGYNSPLHF
>TRBV11-2
CASSPDLAGDLNEQFF
>TRBV2
CASGFLSTDTQYF
>TRBV19
CASRGQGSQPQHF
>TRBV19
CASSIRGTSTDTQYF
>TRBV7-9
CASSSRENTEAFF
>TRBV9
CASSVGLAGEETQYF
>TRBV7-8
CASSLPPNRVYFF
>TRBV19
CASRDRVDNSPLHF
>TRBV30
CAWSKRQLYQPQHF
>TRBV29-1
CSVESGTSGYTQYF
>TRBV5-1
CASSSGQGQNYGYTF
>TRBV5-1
CASSLLGIRDSLSYEQYF
>TRBV6-1
CASSEAAGLASNEQFF
>TRBV7-9
CASSLSPGQGIYGYTF
>TRBV7-3
CASSLGITSPLHF
>TRBV7-9
CASSGRTRMGTDTQYF
>TRBV7-3
CASSRGRPYEQYF
>TRBV6-1
CASTEPRSNEQFF
>TRBV5-4
CALAPGSNTGELFF
>TRBV2
CASTRQGTARSGELFF
>TRBV11-2
CASSYYSNQPQHF
>TRBV6-5
CASSRTSGSHEQYF
>TRBV4-1
CASSRSIDRGYGYTF